This TCR beta chain appears in the sequencing data of a study of cytomegalovirus exposure and HLA in healthy donors. CDR3 length: 14 residues. Germline lookup yields CDR1 LNHDA and CDR2 SQIVND (reference sequence). The V end lost 5 bases, the J end lost 2 bases, and 11 bases lay between the germline ends. With regard to this clone: Its antigen is not identified.

PCR was performed using 60 Vbeta and 13 Jbeta primers. Data came from immunoSEQ multiplex PCR; TCRdb stores just in-frame clones and leaves some out. The sample includes over 50,000 clones, 75% to 80% of them seen just once. Study-wide findings and caveats: Serostatus for CMV was the only available immune exposure information.

The clonotype was recovered from a female donor in good health and CMV-seronegative. The gene calls are TRBV19 and TRBJ2-3, with unresolved D. Sequencing used PBMCs. The CDR3 DNA sequence: TGTGCCAGTAGTCCGGTCCAAACCACAGATACGCAGTATTTT. Protein sequence: CASSPVQTTDTQYF.